The rows below give T cell receptor beta chains drawn from one sample of a study of blood T cell repertoires in COVID-19. Data came from immunoSEQ multiplex PCR; TCRdb stores just in-frame clones and leaves some out. The data hold about 280,000 clones, with 85% to 90% observed a single time. The source material was PBMCs or T cells enriched from blood (not recorded which). The receptors stem from a woman aged 55 to 70 who had recovered from COVID-19. Each CDR3 is given without its conserved first and last residue. Size is stated for part of the rows, as once, few or many counts, or as a class when the clone is expanded.

NA	TRBJ1-6	TRBV5-1	ASSEPGQGNSPLH
NA	TRBJ2-2	TRBV3-1/TRBV3-2	ASSQGQVPTGELF
NA	TRBJ1-4	TRBV11-3	ASSPYRGRYEKLF
few	TRBJ2-7	TRBV29-1	SVGRDTYEQY
once	TRBJ2-7	TRBV2	ASSRGTSPSEQY
NA	TRBJ1-1	TRBV10-3	AIKEGIEAF
NA	TRBJ2-1	TRBV28	ASSFWVRLANEQF
NA	TRBJ2-7	TRBV7-3	ASSSDSEYEQY
NA	TRBJ1-2	TRBV6-6	ASSYSNRGGNYGYT
NA	TRBJ1-1	TRBV5-1	ASSFSGRRGTEAF
NA	TRBJ1-3	TRBV24-1	ATSDPRGGDTIY
NA	TRBJ2-5	TRBV5-4	ASSLAWRETQY
NA	TRBJ2-7	TRBV28	ASSFPQGVNHEQY
NA	TRBJ1-3	TRBV5-1	ASSLPGQRILNTIY
NA	TRBJ2-2	TRBV7-7	ASSLDPARGGELF
NA	TRBJ2-1	TRBV5-1	ASSSPGLAGGSNEQF
NA	TRBJ2-3	TRBV29-1	SVAGSTDTQY
NA	TRBJ2-7	TRBV13	ASSQWAGESTEQY
NA	TRBJ2-5	TRBV15	ATSRDQWRGKTQY
NA	TRBJ2-5	TRBV7-2	ASSAGTVLQETQY
NA	TRBJ1-2	TRBV7-8	ASGGGVANYGYT
NA	TRBJ1-1	TRBV9	ASSGGVFGTEAF
NA	TRBJ1-5	TRBV27	ASSAGQYNQPQH
NA	TRBJ1-1	TRBV9	ASSVSQNTEAF
NA	TRBJ2-6	TRBV6-5	ASSYPTRNGANVLT
NA	TRBJ2-3	TRBV5-1	ASSSTSGGSDTQY
NA	TRBJ2-5	TRBV5-1	ASSPGQLEETQY
NA	TRBJ1-2	TRBV13	ASSLGQGFKGYGYT
NA	TRBJ2-7	TRBV10-3	AISDTGVEQY
NA	TRBJ2-5	TRBV28	ASSRLADTETQY
NA	TRBJ1-3	TRBV5-1	ASSGTESGNTIY
NA	TRBJ2-3	TRBV7-9	ASSYRGDTQY
NA	TRBJ1-2	TRBV10-3	AVPRVNYGYT
NA	TRBJ2-5	TRBV7-3	ASSLGGGETQY
NA	TRBJ2-2	TRBV9	ASSGASGGSGELF
NA	TRBJ2-2	TRBV2	ASSGGPVSNTGELF
once	TRBJ2-3	TRBV3-1/TRBV3-2	ASSPVASTDTQY
NA	TRBJ1-4	TRBV5-6	ASSLWEGSNEKLF
NA	TRBJ2-7	TRBV2	ASIRRESHEQY
NA	TRBJ2-3	TRBV5-1	ASSAAAGGSGTDTQY
NA	TRBJ2-2	TRBV5-1	ASFSENTGELF
NA	TRBJ2-5	TRBV6-5	ASSYFGTGGAKTQY
once	TRBJ2-7	TRBV6-5	ASKYLGGNSYEQY
NA	TRBJ1-1	TRBV5-1	ASSLQLNTEAF
once	TRBJ2-2	TRBV29-1	STRQELNTGELF
once	TRBJ2-6	TRBV5-1	ASLLTSGANVLT
NA	TRBJ2-7	TRBV6-5	ASSYRTKVGAAY
NA	TRBJ1-1	TRBV4-1	ASSQSPGGVPEAF
NA	TRBJ1-4	TRBV27	ASSYRGLATNEKLF
NA	TRBJ2-3	TRBV11-2	ASRGSGTAYFTDTQY
NA	TRBJ2-5	TRBV19	ASSIVGVMETQY
NA	TRBJ1-3	TRBV28	ASSAPGRVGNTIY
NA	TRBJ2-3	TRBV6-5	ATLRDRRTDTQY
NA	TRBJ1-1	TRBV3-1/TRBV3-2	ASSPPGQPNTEAF
NA	TRBJ2-5	TRBV9	ASSVAGGLRETQY
NA	TRBJ2-7	TRBV4-2	ASSQERVGGEPPHEQY
NA	TRBJ2-3	TRBV5-1	ASSLWGLAEDTQY
NA	TRBJ1-1	TRBV2	ASSDRGGGTEAF
NA	TRBJ2-5	TRBV20-1	SASLAQGTQY